A selection of T cell receptor beta chains follows, all from one sample in a study of OX40 agonist ivuxolimab in advanced cancers. Generated by immunoSEQ multiplex PCR, the TCRdb table keeps only in-frame clones and is missing some. The sample holds about 64,000 clones, approximately 80% seen once. The source material was CD4+ or CD8+ T cells sorted from blood, sampled in a trial of the OX40 agonist ivuxolimab. The receptors here all came from an adult with an advanced solid tumor such as melanoma, head and neck, liver or kidney cancer. CDR3s include the opening cysteine and the closing phenylalanine or tryptophan. A D gene is named only where the DNA matches it firmly. Some rows mark clone size as missing; the rest say once, few, many or name a class of expanded clone.

J | length | V | D | size | DNA | CDR3
TRBJ1-1 | 11 | TRBV30 | TRBD1 | - | TGTGCCTGGAGGCAGGGGGCTGACGCTTTCTTT | CAWRQGADAFF
TRBJ2-1 | 13 | TRBV11-2 | TRBD2 | - | TGTGCCAGCAGCTTGGGACTAGTCAGGTGGCAGTTCTTC | CASSLGLVRWQFF
TRBJ2-5 | 15 | TRBV7-2 | TRBD2 | few | TGTGCCAGCAGCCCCGGGCCCCGGGAGGTTGAGACCCAGTACTTC | CASSPGPREVETQYF
TRBJ1-5 | 15 | TRBV30 | TRBD1 | few | TGTGCCTGGAGTGTACAAGGGGGCAGGAATCAGCCCCAGCATTTT | CAWSVQGGRNQPQHF
TRBJ1-5 | 15 | TRBV6-1 | TRBD1 | - | TGTGCCAGCAGTGAGGTATCGACAGGGGATCAGCCCCAGCATTTT | CASSEVSTGDQPQHF
TRBJ2-2 | 15 | TRBV5-4 | - | - | TGTGCCAGCAGCTTGATACAGAGGAACACCGGGGAGCTGTTTTTT | CASSLIQRNTGELFF
TRBJ2-3 | 16 | TRBV9 | - | - | TGTGCCAGCAGCGCCGGGACCTTCCGCGCCTCAGATACGCAGTATTTT | CASSAGTFRASDTQYF
TRBJ1-2 | 14 | TRBV25-1 | - | - | TGTGCCAGCAGTGAATCAATAGGGGGCTATGGCTACACCTTC | CASSESIGGYGYTF
TRBJ2-3 | 18 | TRBV7-3 | - | - | TGTGCCAGCAGCTTAAGGTTTTTTGGCGAGGCCAGCACAGATACGCAGTATTTT | CASSLRFFGEASTDTQYF
TRBJ1-6 | 16 | TRBV4-1 | - | - | TGCGCCAGCAGCCTTTCGGCAGGGACCCTTGGAGGGGCCCTCCACTTT | CASSLSAGTLGGALHF
TRBJ1-4 | 13 | TRBV2 | TRBD1 | - | TGTGCCAGCAGGGACAGGGGGCATGAAAAACTGTTTTTT | CASRDRGHEKLFF
TRBJ1-4 | 15 | TRBV2 | - | - | TGTGCCAGCAATGCACGACAGAGAACTAATGAAAAACTGTTTTTT | CASNARQRTNEKLFF
TRBJ2-1 | 16 | TRBV19 | TRBD2 | - | TGTGCCAGTAGTCCTCCGAGACTAGCGGGAGGGAATGAGCAGTTCTTC | CASSPPRLAGGNEQFF
TRBJ1-1 | 15 | TRBV6-5 | - | - | TGTGCCAGCAGGGAGAAGGGACGGTTGAACACTGAAGCTTTCTTT | CASREKGRLNTEAFF
TRBJ2-7 | 16 | TRBV6-5 | TRBD1 | - | TGTGCCAGCAGTTACGCCTCGGGACAGGGGACCTACGAGCAGTACTTC | CASSYASGQGTYEQYF
TRBJ1-5 | 14 | TRBV30 | - | - | TGTGCCTGGAGTGGGGAATATAGCAATCAGCCCCAGCATTTT | CAWSGEYSNQPQHF
TRBJ2-5 | 12 | TRBV11-2 | - | - | TGTGCCAGCAGTAAAGGGTTGGAGACCCAGTACTTC | CASSKGLETQYF
TRBJ2-7 | 15 | TRBV15 | - | once | TGTGCCACCAGGGATCCCAGGACAGCAAGCAACGAGCAGTACTTC | CATRDPRTASNEQYF
TRBJ2-3 | 14 | TRBV29-1 | TRBD1 | - | TGCAGCGCTCGGGACAGAGGTGGGTGGGTTACGCAGTATTTT | CSARDRGGWVTQYF
TRBJ2-7 | 13 | TRBV6-5 | TRBD2 | - | TGTGCCACCCACCGGACTAGCCCTTACGAGCAGTACTTC | CATHRTSPYEQYF
TRBJ2-7 | 15 | TRBV12-2 | - | few | TGTGCAAGTCGCTCCGAGGGGCGGGAGGTTCACGAGCAGTACTTC | CASRSEGREVHEQYF
TRBJ1-1 | 13 | TRBV11-3 | - | few | TGTGCCAGCAGCTTAGACGGTGGACTTGGGGCTTTCTTT | CASSLDGGLGAFF
TRBJ2-5 | 14 | TRBV18 | - | - | TGTGCCAGCTCACCACCCGGGACGGAAGAGACCCAGTACTTC | CASSPPGTEETQYF
TRBJ1-5 | 13 | TRBV7-2 | TRBD1 | once | TGTGCCAGCAGCCCAGACAGGGGTCAGCCCCAGCATTTT | CASSPDRGQPQHF
TRBJ2-2 | 15 | TRBV6-4 | TRBD2 | - | TGTGCCAGCAGTGAGTCGGGGGGTCGAGCCGGGGAGCTGTTTTTT | CASSESGGRAGELFF
TRBJ1-1 | 16 | TRBV9 | TRBD1 | - | TGTGCCAGCAGCCCTCGAGGGGACAGTAGTAATCATGAAGCTTTCTTT | CASSPRGDSSNHEAFF
TRBJ2-7 | 15 | TRBV5-6 | TRBD2 | - | TGTGCCAGCAGCTTGGGTTTGAGCGGGGGTATCGAGCAGTACTTC | CASSLGLSGGIEQYF
TRBJ2-7 | 15 | TRBV7-9 | TRBD1 | - | TGTGCCAGCAGCCCGTCCGGGACAGGGGCTTACGAGCAGTACTTC | CASSPSGTGAYEQYF
TRBJ2-2 | 14 | TRBV19 | - | - | TGTGCCAGCCAAACCGGACAGATCACCGGGGAGCTGTTTTTT | CASQTGQITGELFF
TRBJ1-2 | 14 | TRBV6-1 | - | - | TGTGCCAGCAATGGGGTAAGGGGAAACTATGGCTACACCTTC | CASNGVRGNYGYTF
TRBJ1-2 | 12 | TRBV29-1 | - | few | TGCAGCGTCCACAGGGTTCAGGGTGGCTACACCTTC | CSVHRVQGGYTF
TRBJ2-2 | 16 | TRBV18 | TRBD2 | - | TGTGCCAGCTCACCACCTAGCGGGGGTAACACCGGGGAGCTGTTTTTT | CASSPPSGGNTGELFF
TRBJ2-7 | 18 | TRBV11-2 | TRBD2 | - | TGTGCCAGCAGCCCCATCTCCGGTGGGGGACTAGAGAAGTACGAGCAGTACTTC | CASSPISGGGLEKYEQYF
TRBJ2-7 | 15 | TRBV6-6 | TRBD2 | - | TGTGCCAGCAGTTCGCCGGGACTAGCTACCTACGAGCAGTACTTC | CASSSPGLATYEQYF
TRBJ2-3 | 14 | TRBV10-2 | - | - | TGCGCCAGCAGTAACCCCGGGAGCACAGATACGCAGTATTTT | CASSNPGSTDTQYF
TRBJ2-5 | 14 | TRBV5-1 | - | - | TGCGCCAGCAGCCTCCAGGGTAGCAAAGAGACCCAGTACTTC | CASSLQGSKETQYF
TRBJ2-7 | 18 | TRBV11-3 | TRBD2 | - | TGTGCCAGCAGCTTAAACGCAGCGGGAGATTTGGCCGCGGTCGAGCAGTACTTC | CASSLNAAGDLAAVEQYF
TRBJ2-2 | 13 | TRBV7-7 | - | - | TGTGCCAGCAGCTTATCGGGGGCCGGGGAGCTGTTTTTT | CASSLSGAGELFF
TRBJ2-3 | 14 | TRBV27 | TRBD1 | - | TGTGCCAGCAGTTGGGGGACAGCCACAGATACGCAGTATTTT | CASSWGTATDTQYF
TRBJ2-2 | 18 | TRBV29-1 | - | - | TGCAGCGTTGAAACCCGGGGAGGTGGGGCGGGGCGGACCGGGGAGCTGTTTTTT | CSVETRGGGAGRTGELFF
TRBJ2-3 | 15 | TRBV5-1 | - | - | TGCGCCAGCAGCATACCGACTAGGAGCACAGATACGCAGTATTTT | CASSIPTRSTDTQYF
TRBJ1-2 | 15 | TRBV19 | TRBD1 | - | TGTGCCAGTAGTACTGAGGAGGGGGCGCGTAGTGGCTGCACCTTC | CASSTEEGARSGCTF
TRBJ2-2 | 13 | TRBV5-1 | - | - | TGCGCCAGCAGCTTCCAGGGGACCGGGGAGCTGTTTTTT | CASSFQGTGELFF
TRBJ1-2 | 13 | TRBV7-8 | TRBD1 | - | TGTGCCAGCAGCCACAGGGGGGGAGATGGCTACACCTTC | CASSHRGGDGYTF
TRBJ2-2 | 16 | TRBV5-4 | TRBD2 | - | TGTGCCAGCAGGGGTGAGGCGGGAGCTAACACCGGGGAGCTGTTTTTT | CASRGEAGANTGELFF
TRBJ2-7 | 15 | TRBV13 | TRBD2 | - | TGTGCCAGCAGCTTTCTAGCGGGGCAACCCTACGAGCAGTACTTC | CASSFLAGQPYEQYF
TRBJ2-4 | 15 | TRBV18 | - | - | TGTGCCAGCTCACAGATGACCGAGGGCCAATACATTCAGTACTTC | CASSQMTEGQYIQYF
TRBJ2-6 | 15 | TRBV14 | - | - | TGTGCCAGCAGCCAAGCGCTCTCTGGGGCCAACGTCCTGACTTTC | CASSQALSGANVLTF
TRBJ2-5 | 18 | TRBV5-1 | TRBD1 | once | TGCGCCAGCAGTCGGACCGGACAGGCCGGAACCACCCAAGAGACCCAGTACTTC | CASSRTGQAGTTQETQYF
TRBJ2-7 | 12 | TRBV7-2 | - | - | TGTGCCAGCAGCTTACGTGCCTACGAGCAGTACTTC | CASSLRAYEQYF
TRBJ2-2 | 14 | TRBV29-1 | TRBD2 | - | TGCAGCGTCCGACTAGCGGGGGCAGTCGGGGAGCTGTTTTTT | CSVRLAGAVGELFF
TRBJ2-3 | 16 | TRBV7-3 | TRBD2 | - | TGTGCCAGCAGCTCAGGACTAGCGGGGGCCCCAGATACGCAGTATTTT | CASSSGLAGAPDTQYF
TRBJ1-6 | 12 | TRBV6-6 | - | - | TGTGCCAGCAGACGGGACGACTCACCCCTCCACTTT | CASRRDDSPLHF
TRBJ2-3 | 17 | TRBV5-1 | TRBD2 | - | TGCGCCAGCAGCTTGGAGGGGGCGGGAGGGCCTGGCGATACGCAGTATTTT | CASSLEGAGGPGDTQYF
TRBJ2-5 | 13 | TRBV10-3 | - | - | TGTGCCATCAGGGGTAGCTGGGGGGAGACCCAGTACTTC | CAIRGSWGETQYF
TRBJ1-2 | 12 | TRBV5-1 | - | - | TGCGCCAGCAACGAGGCGGGGAATGGCTACACCTTC | CASNEAGNGYTF
TRBJ2-5 | 13 | TRBV10-3 | TRBD1 | - | TGTGCCATCAGGGAGACAGGGCGGGAGACCCAGTACTTC | CAIRETGRETQYF
TRBJ2-1 | 15 | TRBV15 | - | once | TGTGCCACCAGCAGAGCCGGGGTCTCAGTCAATGAGCAGTTCTTC | CATSRAGVSVNEQFF